The clone carrying this TCR beta chain was observed once. Antigen unknown. The CDR3 is 15 residues long. The J segment lost 8 bases and the V segment lost 1 base, leaving 6 bases of the junction unmatched. Germline-derived CDR1 and CDR2 are SGHRS and YFSETQ. The sample comes from a study of a mutant IDH1 vaccine in newly diagnosed glioma. Whole-study context: Weeks 35 and 47 hosted visits V12 and V13, respectively.

Time point defined: week 35, safety follow-up. It was 300 ug of mutant IDH1 20-mer peptide that made up each vaccine dose, given with topical imiquimod. The data were produced by immunoSEQ multiplex PCR, yet TCRdb's version contains in-frame clones alone and is incomplete. Seen here are about 54,000 clones, around four fifths observed once, and the top ten hold under 4.5%. V usage is TRBV5-1 and J usage is TRBJ1-2, with TRBD1 matching 12 bases. This receptor was identified in a woman under 30 with glioma. The sequenced sample was PBMCs, obtained from a glioma patient whose treatment included an IDH1 peptide vaccine. The DNA of the CDR3 is TGCGCCAGCAGCTTGTTGGGACAGGGGGCGCAAGGCTACACCTTC. Translating gives CASSLLGQGAQGYTF.